This T cell receptor (beta chain) was documented in a study of shared clonotypes between healthy human individuals. General study points: Rarefaction gave evidence that sorted-subset sequencing remained incomplete despite large depth. Genetic and exposure-history diversity was limited by the few donors.

Authors' methods: ImmunoSEQ gave junction-only sequences without quality scores, so filtering differed. Profiling relied on immunoSEQ multiplex PCR, and the TCRdb table lists in-frame clones only, not all of them. The DNA gave D and trimming, while V, J and clone size come from that table. Of around 510,000 clones in the sample, approximately 95% were seen once. As to this clone: What it binds is not known.

This CDR3 has 17 residues. CDR1 and CDR2 from the germline V gene are LNHDA and SQIVND (reference sequence). Between the trimmed V and J ends, which lost 7 bases and 2 bases, there was a span of 21 bases. The sequenced sample was naive CD4+ T cells sorted from blood. Subset denoted: CD45RA+ positively selected. The receptor was derived from a young woman in good health. The V gene is TRBV19, the J gene TRBJ1-3; D is perhaps TRBD1 (5 bases). CDR3 residues: CASTEPGLRGTGNTIYF. CDR3 bases: TGTGCCAGTACCGAGCCGGGACTCCGGGGCACTGGAAACACCATATATTTT.